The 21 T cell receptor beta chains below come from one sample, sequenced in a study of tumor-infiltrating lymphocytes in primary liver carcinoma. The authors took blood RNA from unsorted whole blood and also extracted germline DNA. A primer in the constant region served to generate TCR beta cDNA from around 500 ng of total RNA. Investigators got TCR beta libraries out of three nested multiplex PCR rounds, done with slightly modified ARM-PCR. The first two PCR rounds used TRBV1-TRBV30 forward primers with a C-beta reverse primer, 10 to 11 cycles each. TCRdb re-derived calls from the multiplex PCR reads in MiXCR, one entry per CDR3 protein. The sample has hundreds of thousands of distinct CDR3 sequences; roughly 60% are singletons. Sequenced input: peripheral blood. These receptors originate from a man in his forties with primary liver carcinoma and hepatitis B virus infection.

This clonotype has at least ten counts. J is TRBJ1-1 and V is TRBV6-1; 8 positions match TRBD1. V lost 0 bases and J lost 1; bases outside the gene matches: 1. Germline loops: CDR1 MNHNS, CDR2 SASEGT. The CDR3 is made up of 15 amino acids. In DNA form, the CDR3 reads TGTGCCAGCAGTGAAGCCGGACAGGGGAACACTGAAGCTTTCTTT. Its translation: CASSEAGQGNTEAFF.

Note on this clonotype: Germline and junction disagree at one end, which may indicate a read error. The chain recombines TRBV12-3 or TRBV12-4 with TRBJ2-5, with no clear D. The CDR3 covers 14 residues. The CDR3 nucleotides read TGTGCCAGCAGTTTCCGGTGGCCAACAACGACCAAGAACTTC. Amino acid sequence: CASSFRWPTTTKNF.

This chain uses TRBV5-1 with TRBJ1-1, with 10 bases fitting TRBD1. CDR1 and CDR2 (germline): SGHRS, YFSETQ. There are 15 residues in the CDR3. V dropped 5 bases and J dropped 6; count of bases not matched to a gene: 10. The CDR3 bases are TGCGCCAGCAGGCGGACAGGGGGTACTCACGCTGAAGCTTTCTTT. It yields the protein CASRRTGGTHAEAFF.

CDR3: CASRNGLTDVELFF. The DNA for the CDR3 is TGTGCCAGTAGGAACGGACTTACCGACGTAGAGCTGTTTTTT. The rearrangement links TRBV19 to TRBJ2-2; tentative D call: TRBD2 (5 bases). Germline values: CDR1 LNHDA, CDR2 SQIVND (reference sequence). The CDR3 totals 14 residues. Trimming cost V 6 bases and J 11 bases, with 19 bases left between them. The full variable domain, its missing parts supplied by reference TRBV19 and TRBJ2-2, is DGGITQSPKYLFRKEGQNVTLSCEQNLNHDAMYWYRQDPGQGLRLIYYSQIVNDFQKGDIAEGYSVSREKKESFPLTVTSAQKNPTAFYLCASRNGLTDVELFFGEGSRLTVL.

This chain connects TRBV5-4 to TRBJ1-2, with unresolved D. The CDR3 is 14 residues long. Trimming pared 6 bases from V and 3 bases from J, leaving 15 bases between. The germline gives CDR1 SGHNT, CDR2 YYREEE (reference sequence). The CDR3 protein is CASNTETWDYGYTF. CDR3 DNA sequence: TGTGCCAGCAACACCGAGACATGGGACTATGGCTACACCTTC.

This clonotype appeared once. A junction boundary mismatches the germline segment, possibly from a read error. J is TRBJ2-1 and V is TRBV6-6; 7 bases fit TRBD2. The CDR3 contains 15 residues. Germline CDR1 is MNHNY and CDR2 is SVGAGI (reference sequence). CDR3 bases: TGTGCCAGTAGTTCTTACGGGGGGATCAAAAATGAGCAGTTCTTC. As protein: CASSSYGGIKNEQFF.

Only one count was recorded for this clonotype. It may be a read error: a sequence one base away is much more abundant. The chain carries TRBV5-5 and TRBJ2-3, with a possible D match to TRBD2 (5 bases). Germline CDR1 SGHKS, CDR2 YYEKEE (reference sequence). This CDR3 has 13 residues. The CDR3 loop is CGSSSGEPDTQYF. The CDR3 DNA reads TGTGGCAGCAGCTCTGGGGAGCCCGATACGCAGTATTTT.

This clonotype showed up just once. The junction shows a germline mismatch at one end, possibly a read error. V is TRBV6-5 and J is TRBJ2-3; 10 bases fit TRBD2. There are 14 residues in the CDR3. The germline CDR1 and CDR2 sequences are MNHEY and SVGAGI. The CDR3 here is CANKGSGRTDTEYF. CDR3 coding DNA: TGTGCCAACAAGGGTAGCGGGAGGACAGATACGGAGTATTTT.

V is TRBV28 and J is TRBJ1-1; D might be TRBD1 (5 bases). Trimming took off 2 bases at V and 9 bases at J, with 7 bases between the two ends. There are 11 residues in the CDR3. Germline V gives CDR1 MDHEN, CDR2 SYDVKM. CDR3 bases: TGTGCCAGCAGTTTAAAGGGGAAAGCTTTCTTT. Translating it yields CASSLKGKAFF.

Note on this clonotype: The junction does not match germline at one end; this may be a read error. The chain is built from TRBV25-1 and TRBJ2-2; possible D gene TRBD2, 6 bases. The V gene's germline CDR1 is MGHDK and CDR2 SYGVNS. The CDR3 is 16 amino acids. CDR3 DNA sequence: TGTGTCAGCAGAGCTTCCGGGACTCAAGGCACCGGGGAGCTGTTTTTT. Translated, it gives CVSRASGTQGTGELFF.

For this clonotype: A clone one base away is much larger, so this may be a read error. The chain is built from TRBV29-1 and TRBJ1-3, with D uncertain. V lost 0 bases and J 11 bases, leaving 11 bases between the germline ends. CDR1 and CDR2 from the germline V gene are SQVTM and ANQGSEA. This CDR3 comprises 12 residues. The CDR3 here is CSVEDEGLAIYF. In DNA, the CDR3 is TGCAGCGTTGAAGATGAGGGCCTTGCCATATATTTT. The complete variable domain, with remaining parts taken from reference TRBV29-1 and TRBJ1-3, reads SAVISQKPSRDICQRGTSLTIQCQVDSQVTMMFWYRQQPGQSLTLIATANQGSEATYESGFVIDKFPISRPNLTFSTLTVSNMSPEDSSIYLCSVEDEGLAIYFGEGSWLTVV.

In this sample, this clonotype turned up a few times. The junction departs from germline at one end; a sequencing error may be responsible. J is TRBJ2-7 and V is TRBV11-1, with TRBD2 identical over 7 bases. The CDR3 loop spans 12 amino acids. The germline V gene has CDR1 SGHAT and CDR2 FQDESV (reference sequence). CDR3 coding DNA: TGTGTCAGCAGCTTGGGAGGGTACGAGCAGTACTTC. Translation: CVSSLGGYEQYF.

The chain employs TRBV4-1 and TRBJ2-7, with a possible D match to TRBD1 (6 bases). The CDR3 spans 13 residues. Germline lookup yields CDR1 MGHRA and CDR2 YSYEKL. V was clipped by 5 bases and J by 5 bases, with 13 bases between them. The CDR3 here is CASSFTGTHEQYF. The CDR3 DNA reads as TGCGCCAGCAGCTTTACAGGGACCCACGAGCAGTACTTC.

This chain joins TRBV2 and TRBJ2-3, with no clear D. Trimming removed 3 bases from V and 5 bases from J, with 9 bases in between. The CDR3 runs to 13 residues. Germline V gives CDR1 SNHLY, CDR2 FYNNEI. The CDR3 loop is CASSDGSLDTQYF. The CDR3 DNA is TGTGCCAGCAGTGATGGTTCCCTAGATACGCAGTATTTT.

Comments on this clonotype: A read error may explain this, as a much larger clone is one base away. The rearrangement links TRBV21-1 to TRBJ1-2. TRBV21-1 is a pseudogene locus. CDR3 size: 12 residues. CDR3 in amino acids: CVSRPGPYGYTF. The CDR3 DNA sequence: TGTGTCAGCAGGCCGGGCCCTTATGGCTACACCTTC.

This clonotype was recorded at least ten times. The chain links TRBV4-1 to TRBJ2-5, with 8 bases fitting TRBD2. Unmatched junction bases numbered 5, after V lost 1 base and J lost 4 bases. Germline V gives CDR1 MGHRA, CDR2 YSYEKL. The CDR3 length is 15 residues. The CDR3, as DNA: TGCGCCAGCAGCCAAGTGTATAGCGGGGCAGAGACCCAGTACTTC. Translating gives CASSQVYSGAETQYF.

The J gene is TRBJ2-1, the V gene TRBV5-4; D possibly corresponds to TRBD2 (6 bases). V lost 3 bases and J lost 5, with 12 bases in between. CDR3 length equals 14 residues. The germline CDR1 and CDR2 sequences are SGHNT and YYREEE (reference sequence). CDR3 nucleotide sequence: TGTGCCAGCAGCTCTGAGGGACTCCACAATGAGCAGTTCTTC. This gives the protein CASSSEGLHNEQFF.

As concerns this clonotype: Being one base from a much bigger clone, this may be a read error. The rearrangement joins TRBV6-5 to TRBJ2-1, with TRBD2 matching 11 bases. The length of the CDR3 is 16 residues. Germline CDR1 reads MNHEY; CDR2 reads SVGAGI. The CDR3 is CASSYSGGLAANGQFF. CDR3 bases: TGTGCCAGCAGTTACTCAGGGGGACTAGCGGCCAATGGGCAGTTCTTC.

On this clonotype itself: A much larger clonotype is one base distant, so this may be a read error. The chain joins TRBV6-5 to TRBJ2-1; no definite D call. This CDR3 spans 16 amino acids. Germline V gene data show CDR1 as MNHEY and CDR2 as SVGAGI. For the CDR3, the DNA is TGTGCCAGCAGTTACTCGAAACAGATCTCCTACAATGGGCAGTTCTTC. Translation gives CASSYSKQISYNGQFF.

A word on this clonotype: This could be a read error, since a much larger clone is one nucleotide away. This CDR3 reads CARSQASGAAITGELFF. For the CDR3, the DNA is TGTGCCAGGAGCCAAGCTTCGGGGGCCGCGATCACCGGGGAGCTGTTTTTT. V and J are TRBV4-2 and TRBJ2-2, with D tentatively TRBD1 or TRBD2 (6 bases each). Per the germline V gene, CDR1 is LGHNA and CDR2 is YNFKEQ. The CDR3 sequence is 17 residues long.

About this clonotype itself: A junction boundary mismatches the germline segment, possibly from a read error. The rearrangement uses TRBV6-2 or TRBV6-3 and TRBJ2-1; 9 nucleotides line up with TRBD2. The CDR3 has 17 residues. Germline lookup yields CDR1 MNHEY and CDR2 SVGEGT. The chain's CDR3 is CTSIRGAGGVSYNEQFF. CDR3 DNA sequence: TGTACCAGCATCAGGGGAGCGGGAGGCGTCTCCTACAATGAGCAGTTCTTC.